This T cell receptor beta chain was obtained from a study of blood T cell repertoires in COVID-19. Study details: There were acute and convalescent COVID-19 samples, and they came from the United States, Italy and Spain. Sources were T cells, B-cell-depleted T cells, or PBMCs; the material itself was cDNA or gDNA.

Per the study methods: Amplified reference gene primers provided the basis for estimating nucleated cell counts. Method: immunoSEQ multiplex PCR; TCRdb's copy keeps in-frame clones and lacks some. V and J calls and clone size follow that table, whereas D and trimming were derived from the DNA. The sample gives about 150,000 clones, approximately 82% of which show up once; approximately 16% is in the top ten. This CDR3 has 16 amino acids. Losses at the gene ends were 2 bases for V and 0 bases for J; bases not matched to a gene: 2. CDR1 is SGHAT and CDR2 is FQNNGV in the germline V gene. This TCR was recovered from a human donor with acute or convalescent COVID-19. The donor label of this sample is uncertain. The V and J genes are TRBV11-2 and TRBJ2-1, with 9 bases identical to TRBD1. Sequenced input: peripheral blood. CDR3 sequence: CASSLWTGVSYNEQFF. CDR3 nucleotide sequence: TGTGCCAGCAGCTTATGGACAGGGGTCTCCTACAATGAGCAGTTCTTC.